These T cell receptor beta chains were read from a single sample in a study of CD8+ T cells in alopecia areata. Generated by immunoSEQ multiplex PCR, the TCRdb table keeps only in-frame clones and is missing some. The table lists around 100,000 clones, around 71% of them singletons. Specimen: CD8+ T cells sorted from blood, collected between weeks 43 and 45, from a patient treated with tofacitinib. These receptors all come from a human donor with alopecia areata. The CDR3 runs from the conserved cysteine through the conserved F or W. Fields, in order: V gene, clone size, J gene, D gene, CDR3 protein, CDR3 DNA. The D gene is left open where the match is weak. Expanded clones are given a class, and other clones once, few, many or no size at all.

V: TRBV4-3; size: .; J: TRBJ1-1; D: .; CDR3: CASSQGNTEAFF; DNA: TGCGCCAGCAGCCAAGGAAACACTGAAGCTTTCTTT
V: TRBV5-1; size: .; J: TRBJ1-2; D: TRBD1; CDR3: CASSPRDRGGGYTF; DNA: TGCGCCAGCAGCCCACGGGACAGAGGAGGGGGCTACACCTTC
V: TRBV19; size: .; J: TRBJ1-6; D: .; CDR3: CASSMWGVSPLHF; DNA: TGTGCCAGTAGTATGTGGGGCGTTTCACCCCTCCACTTT
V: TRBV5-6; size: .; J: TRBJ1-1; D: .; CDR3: CASSLGEIGAFF; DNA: TGTGCCAGCAGCTTGGGGGAGATAGGAGCTTTCTTT
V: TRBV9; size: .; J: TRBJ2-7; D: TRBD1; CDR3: CASSAEGQLPYEQYF; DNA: TGTGCCAGCAGCGCCGAGGGACAGTTACCCTACGAGCAGTACTTC
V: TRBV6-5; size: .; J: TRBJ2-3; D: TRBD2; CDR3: CASSFGMGGGDTQYF; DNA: TGTGCCAGCAGTTTTGGTATGGGCGGGGGGGATACGCAGTATTTT
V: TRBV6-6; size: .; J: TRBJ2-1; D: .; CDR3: CASSYYQTGDNEQFF; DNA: TGTGCCAGCAGTTACTACCAGACAGGTGACAATGAGCAGTTCTTC
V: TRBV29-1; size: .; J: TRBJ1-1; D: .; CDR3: CSVDSAVGESAGAFF; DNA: TGCAGCGTTGATTCGGCAGTTGGGGAGTCGGCTGGGGCTTTCTTT
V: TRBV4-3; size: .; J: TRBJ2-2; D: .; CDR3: CASSQAGSGTGELFF; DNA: TGCGCCAGCAGCCAAGCAGGGTCGGGCACCGGGGAGCTGTTTTTT
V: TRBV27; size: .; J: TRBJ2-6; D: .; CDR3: CASSLITGFGANVLTF; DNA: TGTGCCAGCAGTTTGATCACAGGGTTTGGGGCCAACGTCCTGACTTTC
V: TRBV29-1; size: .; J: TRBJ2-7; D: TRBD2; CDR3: CSVEQAGEEYEQYF; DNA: TGCAGCGTTGAGCAAGCGGGGGAAGAATACGAGCAGTACTTC
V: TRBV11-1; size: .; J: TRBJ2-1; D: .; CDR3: CASSLGVYNEQFF; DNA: TGTGCCAGCAGCTTGGGAGTCTACAATGAGCAGTTCTTC
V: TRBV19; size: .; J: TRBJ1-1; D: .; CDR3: CASSTSSYTEAFF; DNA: TGTGCCAGTAGTACCTCATCGTACACTGAAGCTTTCTTT
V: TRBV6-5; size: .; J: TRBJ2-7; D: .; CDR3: CASSYGEGHEQYF; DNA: TGTGCCAGCAGTTATGGTGAGGGTCACGAGCAGTACTTC
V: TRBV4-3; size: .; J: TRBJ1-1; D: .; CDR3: CASSQGYRRNTEAFF; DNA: TGCGCCAGCAGCCAAGGCTATCGGAGGAACACTGAAGCTTTCTTT
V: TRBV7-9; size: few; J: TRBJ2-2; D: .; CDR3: CASTSRPGELFF; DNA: TGTGCCAGCACCTCGCGCCCCGGGGAGCTGTTTTTT
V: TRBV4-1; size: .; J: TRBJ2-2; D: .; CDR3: CASSQDGLGWTGELFF; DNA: TGCGCCAGCAGCCAAGACGGGTTAGGTTGGACCGGGGAGCTGTTTTTT
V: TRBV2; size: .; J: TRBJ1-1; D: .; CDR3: CASTVDSLEAFF; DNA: TGTGCCAGCACTGTTGACAGTCTTGAAGCTTTCTTT
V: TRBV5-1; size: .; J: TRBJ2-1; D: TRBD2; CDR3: CASSGGTSGGAYNEQFF; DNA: TGCGCCAGCAGCGGCGGCACTAGCGGGGGGGCCTACAATGAGCAGTTCTTC
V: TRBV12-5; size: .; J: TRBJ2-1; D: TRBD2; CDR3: CASEERGGSDEQFF; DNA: TGTGCTAGTGAAGAGCGGGGGGGCTCCGATGAGCAGTTCTTC
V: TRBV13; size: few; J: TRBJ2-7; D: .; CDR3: CASSLGGAGSFSYEQYF; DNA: TGTGCCAGCAGCTTAGGGGGTGCCGGGAGCTTTTCCTACGAGCAGTACTTC
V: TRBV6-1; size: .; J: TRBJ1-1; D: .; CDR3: CASTGRGVEAFF; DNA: TGTGCCAGCACCGGGCGGGGAGTCGAAGCTTTCTTT
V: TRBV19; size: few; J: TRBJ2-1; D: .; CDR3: CASSGRHEYNEQFF; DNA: TGTGCCAGTAGCGGCAGGCACGAGTACAATGAGCAGTTCTTC
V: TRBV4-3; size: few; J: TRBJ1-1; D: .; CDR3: CASSQDRGATEAFF; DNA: TGCGCCAGCAGCCAAGATCGGGGGGCCACTGAAGCTTTCTTT
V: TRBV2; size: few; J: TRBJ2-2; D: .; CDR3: CASSVGNTGELFF; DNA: TGTGCCAGCAGTGTCGGAAACACCGGGGAGCTGTTTTTT
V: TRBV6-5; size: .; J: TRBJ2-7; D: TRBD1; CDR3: CASNDRGGYEQYF; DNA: TGTGCCAGCAACGACAGGGGAGGCTACGAGCAGTACTTC
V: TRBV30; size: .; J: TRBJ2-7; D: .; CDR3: CAWGPGANEQYF; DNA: TGTGCCTGGGGACCCGGAGCCAACGAGCAGTACTTC
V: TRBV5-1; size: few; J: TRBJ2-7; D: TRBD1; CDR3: CASSLGTGGSYEQYF; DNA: TGCGCCAGCAGCTTGGGCACAGGGGGTAGCTACGAGCAGTACTTC
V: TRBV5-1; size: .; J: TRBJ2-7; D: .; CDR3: CASSWDIGSYEQYF; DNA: TGCGCCAGCAGCTGGGACATCGGCTCCTACGAGCAGTACTTC
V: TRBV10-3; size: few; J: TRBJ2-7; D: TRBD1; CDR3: CAISETSWTGVNNEQYF; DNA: TGTGCCATCAGTGAGACCTCCTGGACAGGGGTCAACAACGAGCAGTACTTC
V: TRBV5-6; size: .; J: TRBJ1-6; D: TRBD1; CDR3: CASSQTGPPLHF; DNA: TGTGCCAGCAGTCAGACAGGGCCACCCCTCCACTTT
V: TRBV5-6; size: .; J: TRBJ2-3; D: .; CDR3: CASSLLTEDTQYF; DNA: TGTGCCAGCAGCTTGTTGACGGAAGATACGCAGTATTTT
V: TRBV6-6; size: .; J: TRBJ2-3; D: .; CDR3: CASTDRSGTDTQYF; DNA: TGTGCCAGCACTGACCGTAGCGGCACAGATACGCAGTATTTT
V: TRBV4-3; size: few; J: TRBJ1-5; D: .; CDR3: CASSQDLRGDQPQHF; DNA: TGCGCCAGCAGCCAAGATCTGAGGGGCGATCAGCCCCAGCATTTT
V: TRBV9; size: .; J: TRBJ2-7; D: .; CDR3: CASSVVPGDEQYF; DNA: TGTGCCAGCAGCGTAGTCCCGGGGGACGAGCAGTACTTC
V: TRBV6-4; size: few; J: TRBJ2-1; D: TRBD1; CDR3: CASSWDSSYNEQFF; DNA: TGTGCCAGCAGTTGGGACAGCTCCTACAATGAGCAGTTCTTC
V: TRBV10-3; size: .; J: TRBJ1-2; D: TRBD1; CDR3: CANQGQGESYTF; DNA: TGTGCCAACCAAGGACAGGGAGAGAGCTACACCTTC
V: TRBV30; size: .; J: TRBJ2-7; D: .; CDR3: CAWNGGGSEQYF; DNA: TGTGCCTGGAACGGTGGGGGGAGCGAGCAGTACTTC
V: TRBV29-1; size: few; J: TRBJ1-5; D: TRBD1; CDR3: CSVDEGAGQPQHF; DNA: TGCAGCGTTGACGAGGGGGCGGGTCAGCCCCAGCATTTT
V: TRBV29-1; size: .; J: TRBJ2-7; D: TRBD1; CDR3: CSVETGMGNLYEQYF; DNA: TGCAGCGTCGAGACAGGGATGGGGAACCTCTACGAGCAGTACTTC
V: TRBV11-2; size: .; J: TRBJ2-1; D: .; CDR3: CASGDNEQFF; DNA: TGTGCCAGCGGGGACAATGAGCAGTTCTTC
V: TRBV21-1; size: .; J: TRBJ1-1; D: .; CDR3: CASPGMLGGDDTEAFF; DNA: TGTGCCAGCCCAGGGATGTTAGGGGGCGACGACACTGAAGCTTTCTTT
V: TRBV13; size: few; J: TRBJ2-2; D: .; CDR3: CASSLGTGELFF; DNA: TGTGCCAGCAGCTTGGGAACCGGGGAGCTGTTTTTT
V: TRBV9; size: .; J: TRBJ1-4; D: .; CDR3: CASSVGTKTNEKLFF; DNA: TGTGCCAGCAGCGTAGGGACGAAGACTAATGAAAAACTGTTTTTT
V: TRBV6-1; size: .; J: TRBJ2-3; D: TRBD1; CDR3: CASTMTGAITDTQYF; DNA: TGTGCCAGCACCATGACAGGGGCCATCACAGATACGCAGTATTTT
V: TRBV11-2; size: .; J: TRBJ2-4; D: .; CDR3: CASSLVGARTKNIQYF; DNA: TGTGCCAGCAGCTTAGTGGGGGCGAGGACCAAAAACATTCAGTACTTC
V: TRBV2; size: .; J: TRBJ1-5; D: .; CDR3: CASSGLNQPQHF; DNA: TGTGCCAGCTCGGGTCTCAATCAGCCCCAGCATTTT
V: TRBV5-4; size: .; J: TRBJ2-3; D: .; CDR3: CASSLEVPTFTDTQYF; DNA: TGTGCCAGCAGCTTAGAGGTCCCCACGTTCACAGATACGCAGTATTTT
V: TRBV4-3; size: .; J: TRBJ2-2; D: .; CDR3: CASSQDRTGVAGELFF; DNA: TGCGCCAGCAGCCAAGATCGGACGGGGGTGGCCGGGGAGCTGTTTTTT
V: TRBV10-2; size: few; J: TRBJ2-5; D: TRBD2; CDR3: CASQASGGWSDQYF; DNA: TGCGCCAGTCAAGCTAGCGGGGGGTGGTCCGACCAGTACTTC
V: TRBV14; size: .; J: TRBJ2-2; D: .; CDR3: CASSQDRELPGELFF; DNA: TGTGCCAGCAGCCAAGACCGTGAACTCCCCGGGGAGCTGTTTTTT
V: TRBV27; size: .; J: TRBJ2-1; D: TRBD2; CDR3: CASSSLAGGPNEQFF; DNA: TGTGCCAGCAGCTCCCTAGCGGGGGGACCGAATGAGCAGTTCTTC
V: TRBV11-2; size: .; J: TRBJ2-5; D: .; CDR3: CASSSGETQYF; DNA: TGTGCCAGCAGCTCAGGAGAGACCCAGTACTTC